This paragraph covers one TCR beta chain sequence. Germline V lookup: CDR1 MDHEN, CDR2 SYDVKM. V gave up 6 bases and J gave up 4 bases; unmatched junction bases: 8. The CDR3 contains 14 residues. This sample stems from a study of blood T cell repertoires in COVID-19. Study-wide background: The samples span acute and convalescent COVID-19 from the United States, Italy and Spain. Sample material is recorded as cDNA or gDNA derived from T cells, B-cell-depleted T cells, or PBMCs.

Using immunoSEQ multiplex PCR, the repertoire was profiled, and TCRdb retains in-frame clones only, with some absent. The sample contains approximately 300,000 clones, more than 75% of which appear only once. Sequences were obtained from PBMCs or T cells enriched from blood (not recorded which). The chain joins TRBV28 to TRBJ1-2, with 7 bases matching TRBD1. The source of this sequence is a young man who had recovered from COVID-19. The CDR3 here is CASSLGGTGYGYTF. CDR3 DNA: TGTGCCAGCAGCCTAGGGGGCACCGGCTATGGCTACACCTTC.